The entry that follows covers one T cell receptor (beta chain) sequence. Noted time point: after dendritic cell vaccination, including at tumor progression/relapse. These data belong to a study of glioma-infiltrating T cells after dendritic cell vaccination. Study background: Patients had newly diagnosed or recurrent glioblastoma and received dendritic cell vaccines.

Clones were sequenced by immunoSEQ multiplex PCR, and TCRdb holds only the in-frame ones, with some missing. This sample has roughly 60,000 clones, with around 86% found just once. The CDR3 totals 14 residues. V lost 8 bases and J lost 1; bases outside the gene matches: 5. CDR1 is MNHEY and CDR2 is SVGAGI in the germline V gene. V and J are TRBV6-5 and TRBJ2-7, with 10 positions matching TRBD1. This receptor was taken from a human donor with glioblastoma. The source material was blood, sampled after dendritic cell vaccination. CDR3 region: CASEGTGESYEQYF. The CDR3 region has the DNA TGTGCCAGCGAAGGGACAGGGGAGTCCTACGAGCAGTACTTC.